Sequencing of this T cell receptor beta chain was carried out in a study of blood T cell repertoires in COVID-19 (dated by TCRdb to the early 2020s). For the study in its entirety: Collaborator samples came from the United States, Italy and Spain and covered acute and convalescent phases of COVID-19. The prospective study material was composed of cDNA or gDNA derived from T cells, B-cell-depleted T cells, or PBMCs. Deeply sampled blood TCRbeta repertoires from subjects exposed to, actively infected with, or recovered from COVID-19 were included in the dataset. A freely available public database, intended as a resource for researchers studying the immune response to SARS-CoV-2, is where the repertoires were released. Samples came from the ongoing ImmuneRACE study (first 160 participants) plus 1,254 subjects from 6 global collaborators. A de-identified subject ID, COVID-19 status, age in years and sex were almost always included in the sample metadata. Where available, HLA class I and class II types were taken from metadata supplied by the sample provider and were not determined by assay-based typing.

Overall study outcomes, separate from this receptor: Clinical and demographic metadata were provided uncurated, with the amount varying by source and participant.

The immunoSEQ Assay, a bias-controlled multiplex PCR, was used to amplify TCRbeta CDR3 regions from genomic DNA. The paper's data handling went like this. Nucleated cell counts per sample were estimated from amplification of reference gene primers within the assay. To quantify the absolute abundance of each unique TCRbeta CDR3 rearrangement, sequence reads were collapsed and filtered. For each sample, productive Simpson clonality was calculated as the square root of Simpson's diversity index over productive rearrangements. TCRdb holds this immuneACCESS table with in-frame rearrangements only. Some clones are missing; in checked studies, unresolved V genes explain under half, and the rest has no known cause. V and J calls and clone size follow that table, whereas D and trimming were derived from the DNA. The sample table holds roughly 170,000 clones, of which 86% were seen once. Together, the top ten hold roughly 20% of the sample.

Looking up the germline V gene yields CDR1 SGHRS and CDR2 YFSETQ. The CDR3 measures 15 amino acids from cysteine to phenylalanine. The read is trimmed to its CDR3 DNA, 45 bases read in frame from base 1. The junction shows trimming of 1 base on V and 0 bases on J, plus 10 bases between the germline ends. As concerns this clone: Its cognate antigen has yet to be identified. Base-call qualities are not available, and no considerably larger clone is one nucleotide away.

Each collaborating institution followed its own protocols to collect whole blood in K2EDTA tubes. For TCRbeta analysis, collaborators shipped samples as frozen whole blood, isolated PBMCs, or DNA extracted from either of those sample types. The source is an older man with active or convalescent COVID-19. The sequence joins TRBV5-1 to TRBJ1-2; no D gene call is confident. The material sequenced was peripheral blood. The CDR3 region reads CASSLQKGANYGYTF. The nucleotides are TGCGCCAGCAGCTTGCAAAAAGGAGCTAACTATGGCTACACCTTC.